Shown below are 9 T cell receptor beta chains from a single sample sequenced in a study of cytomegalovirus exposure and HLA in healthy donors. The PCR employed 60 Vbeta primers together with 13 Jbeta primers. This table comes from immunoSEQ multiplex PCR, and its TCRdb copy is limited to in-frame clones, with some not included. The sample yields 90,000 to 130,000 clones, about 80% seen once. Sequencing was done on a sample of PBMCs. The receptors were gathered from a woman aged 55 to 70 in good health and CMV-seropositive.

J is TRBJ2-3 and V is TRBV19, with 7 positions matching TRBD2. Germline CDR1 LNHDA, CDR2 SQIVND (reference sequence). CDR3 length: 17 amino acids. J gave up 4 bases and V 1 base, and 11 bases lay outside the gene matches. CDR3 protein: CASSIGGSGLAADTQYF. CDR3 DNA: TGTGCCAGTAGTATAGGAGGTAGCGGGCTAGCGGCAGATACGCAGTATTTT. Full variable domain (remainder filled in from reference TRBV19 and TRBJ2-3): DGGITQSPKYLFRKEGQNVTLSCEQNLNHDAMYWYRQDPGQGLRLIYYSQIVNDFQKGDIAEGYSVSREKKESFPLTVTSAQKNPTAFYLCASSIGGSGLAADTQYFGPGTRLTVL.

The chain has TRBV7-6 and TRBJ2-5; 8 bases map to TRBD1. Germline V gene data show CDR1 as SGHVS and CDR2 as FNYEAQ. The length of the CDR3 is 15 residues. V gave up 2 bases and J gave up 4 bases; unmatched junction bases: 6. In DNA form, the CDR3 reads TGTGCCAGCAGCTTATGGCAGGGGGCCTCAGAGACCCAGTACTTC. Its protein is CASSLWQGASETQYF.

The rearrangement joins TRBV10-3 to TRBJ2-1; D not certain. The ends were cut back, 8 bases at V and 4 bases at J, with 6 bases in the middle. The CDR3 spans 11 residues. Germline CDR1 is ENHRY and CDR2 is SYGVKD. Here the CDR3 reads CAIGEYNEQFF. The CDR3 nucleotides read TGTGCCATCGGAGAGTACAATGAGCAGTTCTTC.

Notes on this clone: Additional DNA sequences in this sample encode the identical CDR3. CDR3 in DNA: TGTGCCAGCAGGCAACAGGGCCCAGAGACCCAGTACTTC. Amino acid sequence: CASRQQGPETQYF. The chain has TRBV28 and TRBJ2-5, with D possibly matching TRBD1 (6 bases). Between the trimmed V and J ends, which lost 6 bases and 4 bases, there was a span of 12 bases. There are 13 residues in the CDR3. Germline values: CDR1 MDHEN, CDR2 SYDVKM.

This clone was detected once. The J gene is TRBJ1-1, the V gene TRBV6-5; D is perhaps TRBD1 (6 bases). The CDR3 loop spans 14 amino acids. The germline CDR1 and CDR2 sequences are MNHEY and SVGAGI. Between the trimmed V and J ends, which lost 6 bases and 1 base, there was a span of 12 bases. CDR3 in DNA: TGTGCCAGCAGACTCGGGACACGGAACACTGAAGCTTTCTTT. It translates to CASRLGTRNTEAFF.

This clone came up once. The chain's CDR3 is CAWSGQNTGELFF. The CDR3 nucleotides are TGTGCCTGGAGTGGACAGAACACCGGGGAGCTGTTTTTT. The rearrangement uses TRBV30 and TRBJ2-2; D unclear. The length of the CDR3 is 13 residues. The V end lost 1 base, the J end lost 1 base, and 4 bases lay between the germline ends. Germline values: CDR1 GTSNPN, CDR2 SVGIG (reference sequence). The whole variable domain, remainder taken from reference TRBV30 and TRBJ2-2, is SQTIHQWPATLVQPVGSPLSLECTVEGTSNPNLYWYRQAAGRGLQLLFYSVGIGQISSEVPQNLSASRPQDRQFILSSKKLLLSDSGFYLCAWSGQNTGELFFGEGSRLTVL.

The CDR3 sequence is CATSRRTGGRGGYTF. CDR3 nucleotide sequence: TGTGCCACCAGCAGGCGTACAGGGGGCCGGGGTGGCTACACCTTC. The V gene is TRBV15, the J gene TRBJ1-2; the match to TRBD1 covers 9 bases. This CDR3 has 15 residues. The V gene's germline CDR1 is LNHNV and CDR2 YYDKDF (reference sequence). V was pared by 3 bases and J by 7 bases, with 9 bases of the junction left unmatched.

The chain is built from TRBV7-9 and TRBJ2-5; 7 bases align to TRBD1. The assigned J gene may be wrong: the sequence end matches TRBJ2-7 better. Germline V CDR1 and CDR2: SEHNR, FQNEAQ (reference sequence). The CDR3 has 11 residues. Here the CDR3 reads CASSQGDEQYF. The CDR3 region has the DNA TGTGCCAGCAGTCAGGGGGACGAGCAGTACTTC.

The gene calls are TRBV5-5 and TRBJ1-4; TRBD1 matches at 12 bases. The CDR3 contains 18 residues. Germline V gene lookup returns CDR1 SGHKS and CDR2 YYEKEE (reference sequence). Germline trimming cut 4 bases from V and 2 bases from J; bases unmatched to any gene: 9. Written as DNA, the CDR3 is TGTGCCAGCAGCGAAGGGACAGGGGGCGCCTGGACTAATGAAAAACTGTTTTTT. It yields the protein CASSEGTGGAWTNEKLFF.